This T cell receptor (beta chain) was found in a study of T cell responses to AZD1222 COVID-19 vaccine. Second-dose timings of about 4 or about 12 weeks were pooled. J lost 1 base, V lost 4 bases, and 2 bases had no gene match. CDR1 and CDR2 (germline): SGHTA, FQGTGA. This CDR3 contains 15 residues. Data came from immunoSEQ multiplex PCR; TCRdb stores just in-frame clones and leaves some out. The sample yields 80,000 to 100,000 clones, 85% to 95% seen once. The clonotype originates from an adult who received the AZD1222 COVID-19 vaccine. This specimen was peripheral blood, taken 28 days after the second AZD1222 dose. This chain joins TRBV7-3 and TRBJ2-3; 10 nucleotides agree with TRBD1. The CDR3 protein is CASSSTGGGTDTQYF. DNA of the CDR3: TGTGCCAGCAGCTCGACAGGGGGCGGCACAGATACGCAGTATTTT.